This T cell receptor beta chain was recorded in a study of a mutant IDH1 vaccine in newly diagnosed glioma. This clone turned up a few times. Time point specified: baseline, week 1 (first vaccination visit). The treatment here: pre-vaccination baseline after standard-of-care therapy. Here immunoSEQ multiplex PCR was the method, and the copy in TCRdb shows in-frame clones only, minus some. Of 70,000 to 100,000 clones in the sample, roughly four fifths were seen once. V gave up 0 bases and J gave up 6 bases, with 12 bases separating them. This CDR3 is 15 amino acids long. Germline V CDR1 and CDR2: MNHEY, SVGAGI.

This sequence was found in a man aged 35 to 55 with glioma. Some clones in this sample may be carry-over from other donors' samples. The source material was PBMCs, sampled from a glioma patient treated with radiotherapy, temozolomide or both. The chain joins TRBV6-5 to TRBJ1-5; no definite D call. In nucleotides, the CDR3 is TGTGCCAGCAGTTACTCTCCAAACTCGGGTCAGCCCCAGCATTTT. It translates to CASSYSPNSGQPQHF.